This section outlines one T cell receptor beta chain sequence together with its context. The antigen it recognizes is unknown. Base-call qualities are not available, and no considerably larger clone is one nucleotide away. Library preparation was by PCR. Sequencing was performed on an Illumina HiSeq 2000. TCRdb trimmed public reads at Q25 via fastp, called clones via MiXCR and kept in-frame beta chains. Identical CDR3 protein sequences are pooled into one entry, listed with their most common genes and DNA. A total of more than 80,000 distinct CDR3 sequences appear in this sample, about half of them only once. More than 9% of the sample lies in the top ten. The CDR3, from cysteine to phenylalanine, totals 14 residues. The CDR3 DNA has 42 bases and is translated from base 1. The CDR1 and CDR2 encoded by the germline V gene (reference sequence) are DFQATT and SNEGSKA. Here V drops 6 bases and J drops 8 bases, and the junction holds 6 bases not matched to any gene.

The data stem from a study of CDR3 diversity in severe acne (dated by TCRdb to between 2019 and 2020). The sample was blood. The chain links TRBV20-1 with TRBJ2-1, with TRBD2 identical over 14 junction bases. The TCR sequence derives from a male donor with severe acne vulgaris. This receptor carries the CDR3 CSASTSGRVYEQFF. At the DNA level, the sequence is TGCAGTGCATCGACTAGCGGGAGGGTCTATGAGCAGTTCTTC.